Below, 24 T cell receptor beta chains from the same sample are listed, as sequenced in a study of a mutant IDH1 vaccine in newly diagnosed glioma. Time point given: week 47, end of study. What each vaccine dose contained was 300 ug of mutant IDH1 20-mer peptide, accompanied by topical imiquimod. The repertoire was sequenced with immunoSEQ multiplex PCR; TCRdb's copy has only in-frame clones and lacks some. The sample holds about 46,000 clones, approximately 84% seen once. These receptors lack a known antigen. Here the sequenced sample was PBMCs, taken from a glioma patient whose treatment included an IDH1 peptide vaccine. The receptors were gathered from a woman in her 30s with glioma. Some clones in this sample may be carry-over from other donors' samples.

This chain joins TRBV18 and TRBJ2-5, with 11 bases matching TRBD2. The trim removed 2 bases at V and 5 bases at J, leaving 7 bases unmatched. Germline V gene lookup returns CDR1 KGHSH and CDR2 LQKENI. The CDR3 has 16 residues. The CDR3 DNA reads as TGTGCCAGCTCACCAGGACTAGCGGGCTTGAAGGAGACCCAGTACTTC. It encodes CASSPGLAGLKETQYF.

In nucleotides, the CDR3 is TGTGCCAGCAGTGAATTTGGAAATGTGGCAGGGACCCAAGAGACCCAGTACTTC. It specifies CASSEFGNVAGTQETQYF. The V and J genes are TRBV6-1 and TRBJ2-5; D is perhaps TRBD1 or TRBD2 (5 bases each). The CDR3 sequence is 18 residues long. In germline, CDR1 is MNHNS, CDR2 SASEGT. V was clipped by 2 bases and J by 1 base, with 20 bases between them.

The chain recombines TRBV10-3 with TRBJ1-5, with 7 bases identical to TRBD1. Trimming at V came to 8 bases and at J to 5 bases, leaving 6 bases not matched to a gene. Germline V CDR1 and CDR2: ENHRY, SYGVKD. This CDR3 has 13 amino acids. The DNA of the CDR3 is TGTGCCATCGCCGACAGGGAGGATCAGCCCCAGCATTTT. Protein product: CAIADREDQPQHF.

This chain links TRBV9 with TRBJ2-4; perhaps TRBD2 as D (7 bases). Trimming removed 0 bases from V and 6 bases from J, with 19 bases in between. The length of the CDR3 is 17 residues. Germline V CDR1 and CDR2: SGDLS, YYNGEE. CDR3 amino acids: CASSVEGEGSHLNIQYF. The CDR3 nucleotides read TGTGCCAGCAGCGTAGAGGGGGAGGGCAGTCACTTAAACATTCAGTACTTC.

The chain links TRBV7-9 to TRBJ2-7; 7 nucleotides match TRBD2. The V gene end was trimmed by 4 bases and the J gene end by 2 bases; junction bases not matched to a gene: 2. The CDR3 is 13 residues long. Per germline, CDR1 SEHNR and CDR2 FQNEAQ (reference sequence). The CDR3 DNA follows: TGTGCCAGCAGCTCCGGGACTACCTACGAGCAGTACTTC. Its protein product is CASSSGTTYEQYF.

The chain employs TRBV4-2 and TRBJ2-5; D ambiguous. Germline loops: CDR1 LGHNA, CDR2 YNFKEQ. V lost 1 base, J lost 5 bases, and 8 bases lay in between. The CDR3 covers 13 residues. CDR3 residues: CASSQVVRETQYF. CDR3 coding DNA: TGTGCCAGCAGCCAAGTTGTTCGGGAGACCCAGTACTTC.

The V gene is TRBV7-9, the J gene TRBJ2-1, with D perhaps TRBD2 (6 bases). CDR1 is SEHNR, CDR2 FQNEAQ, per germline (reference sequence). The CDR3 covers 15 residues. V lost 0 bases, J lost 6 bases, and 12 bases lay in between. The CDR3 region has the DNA TGTGCCAGCAGCTTAGCGGGACTCCAAATCAATGAGCAGTTCTTC. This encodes CASSLAGLQINEQFF.

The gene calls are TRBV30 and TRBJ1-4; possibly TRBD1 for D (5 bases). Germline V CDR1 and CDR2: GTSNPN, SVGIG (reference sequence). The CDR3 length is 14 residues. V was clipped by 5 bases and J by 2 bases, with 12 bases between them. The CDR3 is CAWHQGSTNEKLFF. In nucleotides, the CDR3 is TGTGCCTGGCACCAGGGTTCCACTAATGAAAAACTGTTTTTT.

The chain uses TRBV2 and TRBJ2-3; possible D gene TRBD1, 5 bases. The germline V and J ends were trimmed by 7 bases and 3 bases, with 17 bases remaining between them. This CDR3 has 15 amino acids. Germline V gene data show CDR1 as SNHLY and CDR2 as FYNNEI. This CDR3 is CASTPTRQGTDTQYF. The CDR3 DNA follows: TGTGCCAGCACGCCGACGCGGCAGGGTACAGATACGCAGTATTTT.

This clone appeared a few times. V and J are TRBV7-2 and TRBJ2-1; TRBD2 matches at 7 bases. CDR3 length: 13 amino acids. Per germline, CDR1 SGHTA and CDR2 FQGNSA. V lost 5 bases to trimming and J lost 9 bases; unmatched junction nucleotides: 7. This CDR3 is CASSLRDYVEQFF. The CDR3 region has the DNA TGTGCCAGCAGCCTCCGGGACTACGTTGAGCAGTTCTTC.

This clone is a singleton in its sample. For the CDR3, the DNA is TGCGCCAGCAGTGAAGGGGGGTACAATGAGCAGTTCTTC. Its translation: CASSEGGYNEQFF. This chain links TRBV10-2 with TRBJ2-1; D is perhaps TRBD1 or TRBD2 (6 bases each). Trimming pared 3 bases from V and 4 bases from J, leaving 7 bases between. The CDR3 runs to 13 residues. Germline V lookup: CDR1 WSHSY, CDR2 SAAADI.

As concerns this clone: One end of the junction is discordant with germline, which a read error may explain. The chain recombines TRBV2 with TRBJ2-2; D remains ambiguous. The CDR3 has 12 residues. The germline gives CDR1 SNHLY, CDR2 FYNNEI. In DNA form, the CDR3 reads TGTGCCAGCAGCGAAGACACCGGGGAGCTGTTTTTT. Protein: CASSEDTGELFF.

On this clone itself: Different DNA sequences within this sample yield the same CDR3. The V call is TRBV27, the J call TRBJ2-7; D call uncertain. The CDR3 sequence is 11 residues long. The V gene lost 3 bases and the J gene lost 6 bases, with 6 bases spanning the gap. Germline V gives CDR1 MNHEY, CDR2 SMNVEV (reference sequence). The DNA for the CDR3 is TGTGCCAGCAGTTTTGGCGTCGAGCAGTACTTC. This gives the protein CASSFGVEQYF.

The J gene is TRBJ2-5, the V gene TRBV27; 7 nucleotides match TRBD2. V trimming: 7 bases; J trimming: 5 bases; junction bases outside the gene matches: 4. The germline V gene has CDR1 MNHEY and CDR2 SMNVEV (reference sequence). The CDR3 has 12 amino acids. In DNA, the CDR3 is TGTGCCAGCACGGGGGGTGGGGAGACCCAGTACTTC. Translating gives CASTGGGETQYF.

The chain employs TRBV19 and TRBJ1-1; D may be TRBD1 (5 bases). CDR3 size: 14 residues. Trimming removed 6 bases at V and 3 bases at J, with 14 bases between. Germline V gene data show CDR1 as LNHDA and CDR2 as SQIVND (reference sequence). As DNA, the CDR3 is TGTGCCAGTAGGGGCCAGGGAAAGGACACTGAAGCTTTCTTT. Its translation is CASRGQGKDTEAFF.

This CDR3 reads CASSLRLAGGSGEQFF. In DNA, the CDR3 is TGTGCCAGCAGCCTCAGACTAGCGGGAGGGTCTGGTGAGCAGTTCTTC. The chain has TRBV7-6 and TRBJ2-1, with 14 bases fitting TRBD2. Trimming cost V 5 bases and J 9 bases; bases outside gene matches: 9. Per germline, CDR1 SGHVS and CDR2 FNYEAQ. This CDR3 has 16 residues.

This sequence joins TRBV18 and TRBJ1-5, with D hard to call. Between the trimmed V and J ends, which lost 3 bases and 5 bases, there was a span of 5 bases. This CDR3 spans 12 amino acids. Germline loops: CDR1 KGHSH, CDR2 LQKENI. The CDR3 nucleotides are TGTGCCAGCTCACCCAGCGATCAGCCCCAGCATTTT. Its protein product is CASSPSDQPQHF.

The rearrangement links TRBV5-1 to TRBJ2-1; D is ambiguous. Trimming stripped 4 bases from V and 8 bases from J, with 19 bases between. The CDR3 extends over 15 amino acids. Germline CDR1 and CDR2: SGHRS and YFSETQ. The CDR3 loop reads CASSPYGQPLDEQFF. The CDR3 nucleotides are TGCGCCAGCAGCCCTTACGGTCAGCCCCTTGATGAGCAGTTCTTC.

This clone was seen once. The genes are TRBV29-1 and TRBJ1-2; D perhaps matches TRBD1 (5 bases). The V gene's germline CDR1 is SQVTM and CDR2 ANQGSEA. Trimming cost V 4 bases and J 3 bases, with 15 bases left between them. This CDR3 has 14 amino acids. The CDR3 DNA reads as TGCAGCGTTGCCAGGGACGGAAAGGACTATGGCTACACCTTC. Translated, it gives CSVARDGKDYGYTF.

The CDR3 loop is CASTGISSGANVLTF. The CDR3 DNA sequence: TGTGCCAGTACGGGCATTAGCTCTGGGGCCAACGTCCTGACTTTC. The chain carries TRBV19 and TRBJ2-6; D not certain. The germline gives CDR1 LNHDA, CDR2 SQIVND (reference sequence). The germline V and J ends were trimmed by 7 bases and 0 bases, with 10 bases remaining between them. This CDR3 is built from 15 residues.

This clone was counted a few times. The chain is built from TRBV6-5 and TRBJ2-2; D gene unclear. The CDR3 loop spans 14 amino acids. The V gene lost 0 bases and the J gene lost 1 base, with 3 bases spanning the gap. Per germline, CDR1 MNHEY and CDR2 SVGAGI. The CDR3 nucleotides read TGTGCCAGCAGTTACTCGGGGAACACCGGGGAGCTGTTTTTT. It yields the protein CASSYSGNTGELFF.

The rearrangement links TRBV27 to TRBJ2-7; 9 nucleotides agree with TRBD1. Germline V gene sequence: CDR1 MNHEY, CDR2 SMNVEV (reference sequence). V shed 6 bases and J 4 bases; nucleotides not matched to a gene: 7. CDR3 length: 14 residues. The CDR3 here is CASSWGQGKYEQYF. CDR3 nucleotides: TGTGCCAGCAGCTGGGGACAGGGCAAATACGAGCAGTACTTC.

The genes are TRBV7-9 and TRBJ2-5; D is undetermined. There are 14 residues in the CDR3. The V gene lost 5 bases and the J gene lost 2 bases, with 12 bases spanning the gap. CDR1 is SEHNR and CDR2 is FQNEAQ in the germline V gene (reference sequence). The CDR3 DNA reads TGTGCCAGCAGCGCAGTCGGCGGACAAGAGACCCAGTACTTC. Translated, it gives CASSAVGGQETQYF.

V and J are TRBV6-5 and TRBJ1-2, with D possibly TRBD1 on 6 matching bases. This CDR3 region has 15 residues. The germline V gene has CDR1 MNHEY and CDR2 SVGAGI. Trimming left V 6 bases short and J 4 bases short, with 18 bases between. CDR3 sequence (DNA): TGTGCCAGCAGCCCCACCCCCGACAGGCCCTATGGCTACACCTTC. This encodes CASSPTPDRPYGYTF.